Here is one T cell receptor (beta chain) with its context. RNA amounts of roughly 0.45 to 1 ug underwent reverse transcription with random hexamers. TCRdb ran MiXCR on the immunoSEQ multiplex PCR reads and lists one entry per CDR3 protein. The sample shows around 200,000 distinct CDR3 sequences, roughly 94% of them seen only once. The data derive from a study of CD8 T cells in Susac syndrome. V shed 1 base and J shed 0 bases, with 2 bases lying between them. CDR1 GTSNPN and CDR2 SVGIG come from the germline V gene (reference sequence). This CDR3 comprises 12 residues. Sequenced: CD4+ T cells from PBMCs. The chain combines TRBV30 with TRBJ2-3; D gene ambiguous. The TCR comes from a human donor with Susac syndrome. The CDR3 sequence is CAWSASTDTQYF. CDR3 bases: TGTGCCTGGAGTGCTAGCACAGATACGCAGTATTTT.